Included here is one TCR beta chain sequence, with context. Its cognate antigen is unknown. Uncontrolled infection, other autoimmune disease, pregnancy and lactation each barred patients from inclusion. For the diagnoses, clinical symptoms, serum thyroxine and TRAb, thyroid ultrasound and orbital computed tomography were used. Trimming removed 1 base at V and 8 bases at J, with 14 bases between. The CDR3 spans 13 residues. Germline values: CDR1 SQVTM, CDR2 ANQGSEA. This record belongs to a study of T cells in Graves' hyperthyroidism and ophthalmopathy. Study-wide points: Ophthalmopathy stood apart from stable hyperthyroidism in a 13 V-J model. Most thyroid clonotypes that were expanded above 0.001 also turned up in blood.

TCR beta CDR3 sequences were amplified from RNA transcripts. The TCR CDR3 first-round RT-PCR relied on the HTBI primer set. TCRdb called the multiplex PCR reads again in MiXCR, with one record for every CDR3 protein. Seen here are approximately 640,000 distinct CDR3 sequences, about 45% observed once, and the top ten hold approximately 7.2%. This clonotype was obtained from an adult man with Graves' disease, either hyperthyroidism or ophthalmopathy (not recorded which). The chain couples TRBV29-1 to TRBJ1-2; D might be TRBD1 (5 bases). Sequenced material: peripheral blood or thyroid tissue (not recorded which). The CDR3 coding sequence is TGCAGCGTTGAAGGGGGCAGCCGTGAGGGCTACACCTTC. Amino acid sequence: CSVEGGSREGYTF.